The T cell receptor beta chain under discussion was sequenced for a study of blood T cell repertoires in COVID-19. Study information: The United States, Italy and Spain were the sources of the acute and convalescent COVID-19 samples.

The length of the CDR3 is 15 residues. Trimming at V came to 4 bases and at J to 4 bases, leaving 0 bases not matched to a gene. Germline V gene sequence: CDR1 LNHDA, CDR2 SQIVND (reference sequence). Original handling: Quantification of nucleated cells was approximated via reference gene primer amplification. The data were produced by immunoSEQ multiplex PCR, yet TCRdb's version contains in-frame clones alone and is incomplete. Clone size and the V and J calls come from that table; the DNA yielded D and trimming. The sample has under 150,000 clones; approximately 86% are singletons. The study drew participants aged about 18 to 89 years from around 24 US areas. Participants reported their clinical history, and cohort assignment relied on those reports.

This chain links TRBV19 with TRBJ2-1; 14 bases agree with TRBD2. The specimen was PBMCs or T cells enriched from blood (not recorded which). This receptor was obtained from a woman aged 45 to 65 who had recovered from COVID-19. The CDR3 sequence: CASSRTSGGYNEQFF. In DNA form, the CDR3 reads TGTGCCAGTAGTAGGACTAGCGGGGGGTACAATGAGCAGTTCTTC.